Below, one TCR beta chain is given with its context. The sample originates from a study of blood T cell repertoires in COVID-19. The CDR3 has 13 amino acids. The V and J ends lost 3 bases and 2 bases respectively, with 7 bases between them. The protocol was immunoSEQ multiplex PCR, while the TCRdb copy is restricted to in-frame clones and leaves out a portion. The sample carries 490,000 or so clones, approximately 90% recorded once. This TCR came from a woman aged 60-75 years who had recovered from COVID-19. Sequenced sample: PBMCs or T cells enriched from blood (not recorded which). The chain joins TRBV12-3 or TRBV12-4 to TRBJ1-1; D is ambiguous. CDR3 nucleotides: TGTGCCAGCAGTTTCCAGGCCAACACTGAAGCTTTCTTT. It is translated as CASSFQANTEAFF.